These 27 T cell receptor beta chains were all obtained from the same sample, sequenced in a study of radiation and T cells in renal cell carcinoma. Assay used: immunoSEQ multiplex PCR; TCRdb lists only in-frame clones, some missing. The sample comprises 20,000 to 25,000 clones, around 80% of which are singletons, and roughly 40% rests with the top ten. This sample's time point: baseline pretreatment blood. The treatment is: 15 Gy SBRT to primary tumor, nephrectomy 4 weeks later. This material consisted of blood, taken from a patient whose treatment included radiotherapy and nephrectomy. The receptors were sampled from a man in his fifties or sixties with renal cell carcinoma.

This clone is a singleton in its sample. V usage is TRBV7-9 and J usage is TRBJ1-2; 9 bases line up with TRBD1. The CDR3 length is 15 residues. The V segment lost 5 bases and the J segment 4 bases; nucleotides outside the gene matches: 8. CDR1 and CDR2 (germline): SEHNR, FQNEAQ (reference sequence). Written as DNA, the CDR3 is TGTGCCAGCAGCCAAGGTGGACAGGGGCCCTATGGCTACACCTTC. The encoded protein is CASSQGGQGPYGYTF.

The chain carries TRBV10-3 and TRBJ2-3, with D uncertain. Germline V gene lookup returns CDR1 ENHRY and CDR2 SYGVKD. CDR3 length equals 11 residues. The V end lost 10 bases, the J end lost 6 bases, and 11 bases lay between the germline ends. CDR3 nucleotide sequence: TGTGCCACGCAAATAGGGGATACGCAGTATTTT. Protein sequence: CATQIGDTQYF.

This clone was seen only once. V is TRBV5-1 and J is TRBJ2-5; 9 positions agree with TRBD1. Trimming removed 4 bases from V and 0 bases from J; junction bases left unmatched: 4. The CDR3 covers 15 residues. Germline CDR1 reads SGHRS; CDR2 reads YFSETQ. The CDR3 region is CASSTGTGYQETQYF. In DNA form, the CDR3 reads TGCGCCAGCAGCACCGGGACAGGGTACCAAGAGACCCAGTACTTC.

This rearrangement joins TRBV6-5 to TRBJ2-3; unclear D gene. Trimming took 6 bases from V and 1 from J, leaving 11 bases between them. Per the germline V gene, CDR1 is MNHEY and CDR2 is SVGAGI. The CDR3 spans 14 residues. As DNA, the CDR3 is TGTGCCAGCAGGGTGGCCACCCGCACAGATACGCAGTATTTT. Residues: CASRVATRTDTQYF.

Of note for this clone: It differs at one base from a far larger clone, so likely a read error. The sample holds other DNA sequences that translate to the same CDR3. This chain connects TRBV7-9 to TRBJ1-2, with D perhaps matching TRBD1 (5 bases). This CDR3 has 15 amino acids. Per the germline V gene, CDR1 is SEHNR and CDR2 is FQNEAQ (reference sequence). V was clipped by 5 bases and J by 6 bases, with 19 bases between them. The CDR3: CASSQEEGRVNGYTF. The CDR3 bases are TGTGCCAGCAGCCAAGAGGAGGGACGAGTTAATGGCTACACCTTC. Together with reference TRBV7-9 and TRBJ1-2, the CDR3 gives the full variable domain: DTGVSQNPRHKITKRGQNVTFRCDPISEHNRLYWYRQTLGQGPEFLTYFQNEAQLEKSRLLSDRFSAERPKGSFSTLEIQRTEQGDSAMYLCASSQEEGRVNGYTFGSGTRLTVV.

V gene TRBV5-6 combines with J gene TRBJ2-1, with 10 bases that match TRBD2. The V and J ends lost 2 bases and 4 bases, in that order; junction bases with no gene match: 6. The germline V gene has CDR1 SGHDT and CDR2 YYEEEE. This CDR3 comprises 16 residues. The DNA of the CDR3 is TGTGCCAGCAGCTTTAGGCGGACTAGCGGTTACAATGAGCAGTTCTTC. Translated: CASSFRRTSGYNEQFF.

For this clone: Since no conserved phenylalanine or tryptophan closes the CDR3, a read error is the likely cause. The rearrangement links TRBV27 to TRBJ2-7; 7 positions agree with TRBD1. The length of the CDR3 is 15 residues. V trimming: 4 bases; J trimming: 3 bases; junction bases outside the gene matches: 9. Germline CDR1 and CDR2: MNHEY and SMNVEV (reference sequence). The CDR3 nucleotides read TGTGCCAGCAGTTATCGGCAGGGGGTATACTACGAGCAGTACTCC. The encoded protein is CASSYRQGVYYEQYS.

Judged by abundance, this clone is medium-sized (0.01 to 0.1%). The rearrangement joins TRBV7-9 to TRBJ2-7, with 10 bases aligning to TRBD2. Germline CDR1 and CDR2: SEHNR and FQNEAQ (reference sequence). V shed 1 base, J shed 2 bases, and the junction held 5 bases outside the gene matches. The CDR3 has 16 residues. The CDR3 loop is CASSLESSGRPYEQYF. CDR3 DNA: TGTGCCAGCAGCTTAGAGAGTAGCGGGAGGCCCTACGAGCAGTACTTC.

This rearrangement joins TRBV7-2 to TRBJ1-2; D ambiguous. The V end lost 1 base, the J end lost 7 bases, and 4 bases lay between the germline ends. The germline V gene has CDR1 SGHTA and CDR2 FQGNSA. The CDR3 consists of 11 residues. The CDR3 nucleotides are TGTGCCAGCAGCTTAGACGTTGGCTACACCTTC. Amino acid sequence: CASSLDVGYTF.

The gene calls are TRBV5-1 and TRBJ2-2; D may match TRBD1 or TRBD2 (5 bases each). This CDR3 has 19 residues. Germline V gene lookup returns CDR1 SGHRS and CDR2 YFSETQ. With 0 bases removed from V and 4 bases from J, the gap between germline ends came to 22 bases. In nucleotides, the CDR3 is TGCGCCAGCAGCTTGGGACAGAGCCCCATTTCGCGGGTCACCGGGGAGCTGTTTTTT. Amino acid sequence: CASSLGQSPISRVTGELFF.

This rearrangement joins TRBV7-2 to TRBJ1-5; no definite D call. The germline V gene encodes CDR1 SGHTA and CDR2 FQGNSA. Trimming removed 1 base from V and 2 bases from J, with 6 bases in between. The CDR3 contains 14 residues. The DNA of the CDR3 is TGTGCCAGCAGCTTAGTTGGCGGCAATCAGCCCCAGCATTTT. It translates to CASSLVGGNQPQHF.

The CDR3 DNA is TGTGCCAGCAGCTTACAGGGGGCAGGGAGTCAGCCCCAGCATTTT. Translation gives CASSLQGAGSQPQHF. The chain links TRBV7-9 to TRBJ1-5; 8 bases line up with TRBD1. Per germline, CDR1 SEHNR and CDR2 FQNEAQ (reference sequence). The CDR3 spans 15 residues. V was clipped by 2 bases and J by 6 bases; unmatched bases: 6.

The chain uses TRBV6-1 and TRBJ1-3; no firm D call. The germline V gene encodes CDR1 MNHNS and CDR2 SASEGT. V was pared by 0 bases and J by 5 bases, with 11 bases between. This CDR3 region has 15 residues. The CDR3 DNA follows: TGTGCCAGCAGTGAAGCAGGGTTCACAAGAAACACCATATATTTT. It yields the protein CASSEAGFTRNTIYF.

The chain couples TRBV7-9 to TRBJ1-1; D not certain. Deletions cut 5 bases from V and 3 bases from J, with 4 bases between. The CDR3 is 11 residues long. CDR1 and CDR2 (germline): SEHNR, FQNEAQ (reference sequence). The CDR3 region has the DNA TGTGCCAGCAGCGCCTACACTGAAGCTTTCTTT. Translated: CASSAYTEAFF. The whole variable domain, remainder taken from reference TRBV7-9 and TRBJ1-1, is DTGVSQNPRHKITKRGQNVTFRCDPISEHNRLYWYRQTLGQGPEFLTYFQNEAQLEKSRLLSDRFSAERPKGSFSTLEIQRTEQGDSAMYLCASSAYTEAFFGQGTRLTVV.

This clone was found a few times. The chain links TRBV7-2 to TRBJ1-2, with 10 positions matching TRBD1. Germline V CDR1 and CDR2: SGHTA, FQGNSA. The CDR3 is 13 amino acids. V was pared by 5 bases and J by 7 bases, with 4 bases of the junction left unmatched. The DNA for the CDR3 is TGTGCCAGCAGCCCCGGACAGGGGGTTGGCTACACCTTC. Translating it yields CASSPGQGVGYTF.

This chain uses TRBV5-1 with TRBJ2-7; 7 bases fit TRBD1. Trimming took 2 bases from V and 0 from J; bases not matched to a gene: 2. CDR3 length equals 14 residues. Germline V gene data show CDR1 as SGHRS and CDR2 as YFSETQ. The DNA for the CDR3 is TGCGCCAGCAGCTTAGGACAGGTCTCCTACGAGCAGTACTTC. This codes for CASSLGQVSYEQYF.

The CDR3 loop reads CASSGSGRRAGELFF. The CDR3 DNA reads as TGTGCCAGCAGTGGTAGCGGGAGGCGCGCCGGGGAGCTGTTTTTT. The chain couples TRBV6-5 to TRBJ2-2; 10 bases line up with TRBD2. CDR3 length equals 15 residues. CDR1 and CDR2 from the germline V gene are MNHEY and SVGAGI. Losses at the gene ends were 5 bases for V and 6 bases for J; bases not matched to a gene: 6.

The gene calls are TRBV30 and TRBJ2-3; 8 bases map to TRBD2. Germline trimming cut 1 base from V and 1 base from J; bases unmatched to any gene: 7. The CDR3 consists of 16 residues. CDR1 GTSNPN and CDR2 SVGIG come from the germline V gene (reference sequence). Here the CDR3 DNA reads TGTGCCTGGAGTGGAAATAGCGGGATTGGCACAGATACGCAGTATTTT. Its translation: CAWSGNSGIGTDTQYF.

The V and J genes are TRBV6-5 and TRBJ2-7; unclear D gene. Deletions cut 6 bases from V and 3 bases from J, with 9 bases between. In germline, CDR1 is MNHEY, CDR2 SVGAGI. This CDR3 is built from 12 residues. In DNA form, the CDR3 reads TGTGCCAGCAGAAAAGACGGCTACGAGCAGTACTTC. Residues: CASRKDGYEQYF.

The CDR3 bases are TGTGCAAGTCGCTTACTCCGGGACTCCCTCTCCTACGAGCAGTACTTC. This sequence encodes CASRLLRDSLSYEQYF. The V and J genes are TRBV12-2 and TRBJ2-7; the table's D call TRBD2 went unverified against the DNA. TRBV12-2 is deemed a pseudogene. The CDR3 is 16 amino acids.

The V call is TRBV5-1, the J call TRBJ2-2; the D gene is possibly TRBD1 (6 bases). The CDR3 is 16 residues long. Trimming removed 2 bases at V and 4 bases at J, with 15 bases between. Germline assignment: CDR1 SGHRS and CDR2 YFSETQ. CDR3 bases: TGCGCCAGCAGCTTATTATCACAGGGTATCACCGGGGAGCTGTTTTTT. Encoded protein: CASSLLSQGITGELFF.

CDR3 DNA sequence: TGTGCCTGGAGTGTAGGGACTAGCGGGAGGGATACGCAGTATTTT. Its translation: CAWSVGTSGRDTQYF. The genes are TRBV30 and TRBJ2-3, with 15 bases lining up with TRBD2. In germline, CDR1 is GTSNPN, CDR2 SVGIG (reference sequence). J lost 6 bases, V lost 0 bases, and 1 base had no gene match. CDR3 length: 15 residues.

The gene calls are TRBV7-2 and TRBJ2-5; D unclear. This CDR3 spans 16 amino acids. Germline V gene lookup returns CDR1 SGHTA and CDR2 FQGNSA. Trimming left V 3 bases short and J 4 bases short, with 18 bases between. The CDR3 region is CASSFILSGGAETQYF. In DNA, the CDR3 is TGTGCCAGCAGCTTTATCCTTTCGGGCGGCGCAGAGACCCAGTACTTC.

In DNA form, the CDR3 reads TGTGCCAGCAGCACCGGGTGGGGGGACTATGGCTACACCTTC. This encodes CASSTGWGDYGYTF. V is TRBV5-4 and J is TRBJ1-2, with D perhaps TRBD1 (5 bases). The CDR3 is 14 residues long. Deletions cut 4 bases from V and 3 bases from J, with 13 bases between. Germline V gene lookup returns CDR1 SGHNT and CDR2 YYREEE (reference sequence).

The chain couples TRBV7-2 to TRBJ2-6, with a weak D call TRBD1 (6 bases). From germline, CDR1 is SGHTA and CDR2 FQGNSA. The CDR3 loop spans 17 amino acids. The germline V and J ends were trimmed by 1 base and 1 base, with 11 bases remaining between them. CDR3 residues: CASSLVLQGSGANVLTF. The CDR3 DNA follows: TGTGCCAGCAGCTTAGTACTTCAGGGGTCTGGGGCCAACGTCCTGACTTTC.

This clone was recorded a few times. The V and J genes are TRBV28 and TRBJ1-2, with 8 bases matching TRBD1. The length of the CDR3 is 12 residues. The ends lost 5 bases at V and 7 bases at J; junction bases unmatched: 3. Germline V gives CDR1 MDHEN, CDR2 SYDVKM. Written as DNA, the CDR3 is TGTGCCAGCAGTGGGACAGGTCGTGGCTACACCTTC. It is translated as CASSGTGRGYTF.

This chain joins TRBV6-5 and TRBJ2-5; possibly TRBD2 for D (5 bases). There are 14 residues in the CDR3. The V gene's germline CDR1 is MNHEY and CDR2 SVGAGI. V lost 0 bases and J 5 bases, leaving 10 bases between the germline ends. DNA for the CDR3: TGTGCCAGCAGTTACTCCCACCGGGGTGAGACCCAGTACTTC. It encodes CASSYSHRGETQYF.